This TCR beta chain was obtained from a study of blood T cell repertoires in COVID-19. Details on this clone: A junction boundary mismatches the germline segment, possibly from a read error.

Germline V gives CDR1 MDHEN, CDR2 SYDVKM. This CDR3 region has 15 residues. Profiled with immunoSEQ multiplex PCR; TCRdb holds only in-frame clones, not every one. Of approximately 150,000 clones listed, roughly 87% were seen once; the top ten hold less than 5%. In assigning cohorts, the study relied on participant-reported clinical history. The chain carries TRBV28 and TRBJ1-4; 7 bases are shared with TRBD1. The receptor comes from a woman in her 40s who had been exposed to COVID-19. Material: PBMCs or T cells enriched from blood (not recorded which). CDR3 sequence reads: CASTLDRAGGEKLFF. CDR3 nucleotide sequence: TGTGCCAGCACTTTAGACAGGGCAGGCGGTGAAAAACTGTTTTTT. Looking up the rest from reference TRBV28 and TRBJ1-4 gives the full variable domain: DVKVTQSSRYLVKRTGEKVFLECVQDMDHENMFWYRQDPGLGLRLIYFSYDVKMKEKGDIPEGYSVSREKKERFSLILESASTNQTSMYLCASTLDRAGGEKLFFGSGTQLSVL.